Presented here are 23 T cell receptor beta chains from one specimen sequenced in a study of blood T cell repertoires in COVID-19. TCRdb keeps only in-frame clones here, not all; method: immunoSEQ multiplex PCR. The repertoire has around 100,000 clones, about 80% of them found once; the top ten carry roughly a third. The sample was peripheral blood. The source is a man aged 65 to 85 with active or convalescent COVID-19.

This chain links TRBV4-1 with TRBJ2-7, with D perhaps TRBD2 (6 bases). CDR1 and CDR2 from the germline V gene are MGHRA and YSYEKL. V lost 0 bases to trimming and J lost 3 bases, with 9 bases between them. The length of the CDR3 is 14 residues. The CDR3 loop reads CASSQEEGLYEQYF. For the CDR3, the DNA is TGCGCCAGCAGCCAAGAGGAGGGACTCTACGAGCAGTACTTC.

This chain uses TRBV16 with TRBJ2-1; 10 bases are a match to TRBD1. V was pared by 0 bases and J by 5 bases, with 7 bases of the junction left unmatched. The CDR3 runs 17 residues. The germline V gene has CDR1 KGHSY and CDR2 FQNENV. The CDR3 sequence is CASSQSLRTGGDNEQFF. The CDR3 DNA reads TGTGCCAGCAGCCAATCCTTAAGGACAGGGGGGGACAATGAGCAGTTCTTC.

CDR3 bases: TGTGCCAGCAGCTCACAGTGGTCTAATGAAAAACTGTTTTTT. Its translation: CASSSQWSNEKLFF. The chain carries TRBV7-9 and TRBJ1-4, with D uncertain. The CDR3 has 14 amino acids. With 4 bases removed from V and 3 bases from J, the gap between germline ends came to 9 bases. The V gene's germline CDR1 is SEHNR and CDR2 FQNEAQ (reference sequence). The full variable domain, with the rest looked up from reference TRBV7-9 and TRBJ1-4, is DTGVSQNPRHKITKRGQNVTFRCDPISEHNRLYWYRQTLGQGPEFLTYFQNEAQLEKSRLLSDRFSAERPKGSFSTLEIQRTEQGDSAMYLCASSSQWSNEKLFFGSGTQLSVL.

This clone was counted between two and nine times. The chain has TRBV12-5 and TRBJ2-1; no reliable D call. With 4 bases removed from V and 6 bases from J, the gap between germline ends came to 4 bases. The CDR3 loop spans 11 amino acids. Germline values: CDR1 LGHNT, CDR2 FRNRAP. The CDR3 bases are TGTGCTAGTGGTTCCCTCAATGAGCAGTTCTTC. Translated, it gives CASGSLNEQFF.

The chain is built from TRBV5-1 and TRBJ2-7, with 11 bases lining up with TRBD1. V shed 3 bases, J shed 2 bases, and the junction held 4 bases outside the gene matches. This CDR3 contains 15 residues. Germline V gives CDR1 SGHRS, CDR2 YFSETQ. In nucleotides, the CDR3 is TGCGCCAGCAGCTACGGGGACAGGGGGGCCTACGAGCAGTACTTC. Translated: CASSYGDRGAYEQYF.

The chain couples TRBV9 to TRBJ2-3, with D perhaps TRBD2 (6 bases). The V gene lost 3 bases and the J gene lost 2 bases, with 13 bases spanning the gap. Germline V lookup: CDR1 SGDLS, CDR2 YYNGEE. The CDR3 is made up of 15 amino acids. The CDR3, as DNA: TGTGCCAGCAGCGGGGGGGACTCCTCCACAGATACGCAGTATTTT. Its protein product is CASSGGDSSTDTQYF.

CDR3 sequence (DNA): TGTGCCTCCCAGACAGGGTACTACAATGAGCAGTTCTTC. This translates into CASQTGYYNEQFF. The chain couples TRBV30 to TRBJ2-1, with 7 nucleotides matching TRBD1. The CDR3 is made up of 13 amino acids. The germline gives CDR1 GTSNPN, CDR2 SVGIG (reference sequence). V gave up 7 bases and J gave up 3 bases; unmatched junction bases: 6. Full variable domain (missing parts from reference TRBV30 and TRBJ2-1): SQTIHQWPATLVQPVGSPLSLECTVEGTSNPNLYWYRQAAGRGLQLLFYSVGIGQISSEVPQNLSASRPQDRQFILSSKKLLLSDSGFYLCASQTGYYNEQFFGPGTRLTVL.

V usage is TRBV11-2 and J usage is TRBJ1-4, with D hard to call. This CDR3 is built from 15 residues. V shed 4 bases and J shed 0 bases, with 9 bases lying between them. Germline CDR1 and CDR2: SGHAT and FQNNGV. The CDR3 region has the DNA TGTGCCAGCAGCTGGGCGGGGACAACTAATGAAAAACTGTTTTTT. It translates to CASSWAGTTNEKLFF. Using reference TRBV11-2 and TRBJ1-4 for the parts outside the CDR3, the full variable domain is EAGVAQSPRYKIIEKRQSVAFWCNPISGHATLYWYQQILGQGPKLLIQFQNNGVVDDSQLPKDRFSAERLKGVDSTLKIQPAKLEDSAVYLCASSWAGTTNEKLFFGSGTQLSVL.

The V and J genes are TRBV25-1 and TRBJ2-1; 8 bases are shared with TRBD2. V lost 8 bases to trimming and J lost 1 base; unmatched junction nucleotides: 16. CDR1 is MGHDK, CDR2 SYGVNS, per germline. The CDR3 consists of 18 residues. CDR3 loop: CASSRGRLAGLSYNEQFF. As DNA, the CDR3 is TGTGCCAGCTCCCGCGGTCGGCTAGCGGGTTTATCCTACAATGAGCAGTTCTTC.

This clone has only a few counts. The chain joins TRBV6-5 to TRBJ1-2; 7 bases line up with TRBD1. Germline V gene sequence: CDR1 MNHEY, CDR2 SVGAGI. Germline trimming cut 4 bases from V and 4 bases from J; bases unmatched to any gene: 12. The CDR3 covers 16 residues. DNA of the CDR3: TGTGCCAGCAGTTCCGTTAACCGACAGGGACCCTATGGCTACACCTTC. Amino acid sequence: CASSSVNRQGPYGYTF.

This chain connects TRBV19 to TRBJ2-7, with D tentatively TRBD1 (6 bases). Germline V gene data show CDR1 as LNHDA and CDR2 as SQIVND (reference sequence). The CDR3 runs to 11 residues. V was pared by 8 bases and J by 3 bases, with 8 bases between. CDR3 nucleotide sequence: TGTGCCAGTTCACAGGGCTACGAGCAGTACTTC. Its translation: CASSQGYEQYF.

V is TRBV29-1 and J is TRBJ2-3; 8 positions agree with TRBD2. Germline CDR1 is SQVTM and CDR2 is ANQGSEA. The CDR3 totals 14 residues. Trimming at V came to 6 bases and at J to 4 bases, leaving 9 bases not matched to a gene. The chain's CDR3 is CSVTRGLAADTQYF. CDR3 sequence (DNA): TGCAGCGTCACCCGCGGACTAGCCGCAGATACGCAGTATTTT.

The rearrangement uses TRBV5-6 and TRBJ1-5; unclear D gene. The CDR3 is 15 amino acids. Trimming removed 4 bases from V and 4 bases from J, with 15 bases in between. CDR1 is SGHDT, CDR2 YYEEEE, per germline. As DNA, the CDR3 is TGTGCCAGCAGCATCGGAGGGTTTGGGAATCAGCCCCAGCATTTT. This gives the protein CASSIGGFGNQPQHF.

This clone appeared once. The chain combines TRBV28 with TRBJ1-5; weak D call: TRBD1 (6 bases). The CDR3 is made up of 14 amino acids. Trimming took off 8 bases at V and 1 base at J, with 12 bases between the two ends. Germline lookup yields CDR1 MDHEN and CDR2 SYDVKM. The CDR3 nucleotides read TGTGCCAGCGATTGGGGGCTGAGCAATCAGCCCCAGCATTTT. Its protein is CASDWGLSNQPQHF.

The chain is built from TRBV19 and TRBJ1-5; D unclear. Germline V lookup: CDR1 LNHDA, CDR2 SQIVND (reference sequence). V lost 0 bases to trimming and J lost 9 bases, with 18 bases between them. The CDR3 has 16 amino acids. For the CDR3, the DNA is TGTGCCAGTAGTATAGATTACGGCGCATGGAGACGGCCCCAGCATTTT. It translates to CASSIDYGAWRRPQHF.

Here the CDR3 DNA reads TGTGCCAGCAGGAACGCACAGGGATCCTATGGCTACACCTTC. This encodes CASRNAQGSYGYTF. The rearrangement links TRBV6-5 to TRBJ1-2; weak D call: TRBD1 (6 bases). Germline CDR1 MNHEY, CDR2 SVGAGI. V lost 6 bases, J lost 4 bases, and 15 bases lay in between. The CDR3 sequence is 14 residues long.

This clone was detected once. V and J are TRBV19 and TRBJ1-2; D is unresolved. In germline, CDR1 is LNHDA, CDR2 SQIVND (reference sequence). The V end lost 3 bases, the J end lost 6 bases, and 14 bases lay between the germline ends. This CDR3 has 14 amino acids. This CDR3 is CASSMGSPAHGYTF. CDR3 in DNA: TGTGCCAGTAGTATGGGTAGCCCGGCACATGGCTACACCTTC.

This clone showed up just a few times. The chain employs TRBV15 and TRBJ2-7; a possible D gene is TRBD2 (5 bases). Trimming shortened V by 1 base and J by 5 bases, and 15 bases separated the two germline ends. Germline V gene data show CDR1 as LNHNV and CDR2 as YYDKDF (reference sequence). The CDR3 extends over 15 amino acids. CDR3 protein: CATSRGRLFFNEQYF. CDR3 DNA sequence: TGTGCCACCAGCAGAGGGCGACTATTCTTTAACGAGCAGTACTTC.

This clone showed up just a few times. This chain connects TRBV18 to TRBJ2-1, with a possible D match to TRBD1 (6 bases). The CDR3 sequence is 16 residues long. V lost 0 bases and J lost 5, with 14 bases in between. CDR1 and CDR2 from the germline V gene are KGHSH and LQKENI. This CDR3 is CASSPPGASRDNEQFF. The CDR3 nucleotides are TGTGCCAGCTCACCACCGGGGGCCTCTAGGGACAATGAGCAGTTCTTC. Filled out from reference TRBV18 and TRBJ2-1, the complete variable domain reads NAGVMQNPRHLVRRRGQEARLRCSPMKGHSHVYWYRQLPEEGLKFMVYLQKENIIDESGMPKERFSAEFPKEGPSILRIQQVVRGDSAAYFCASSPPGASRDNEQFFGPGTRLTVL.

In DNA form, the CDR3 reads TGTGCCAGCAGTCCCCCTTGGCAGGGGGTAAGCGTAGCGTATTTT. Translating gives CASSPPWQGVSVAYF. The V call is TRBV6-5, the J call TRBJ2-3; TRBD1 agrees at 7 bases. This CDR3 spans 15 amino acids. CDR1 is MNHEY and CDR2 is SVGAGI in the germline V gene. Losses at the gene ends were 5 bases for V and 14 bases for J; bases not matched to a gene: 19.

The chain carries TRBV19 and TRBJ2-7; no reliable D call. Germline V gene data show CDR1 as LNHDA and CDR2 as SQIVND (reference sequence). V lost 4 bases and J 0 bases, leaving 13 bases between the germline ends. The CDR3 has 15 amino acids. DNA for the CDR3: TGTGCCAGTAGTAGGTCTCAGTCCCTCTCCTACGAGCAGTACTTC. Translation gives CASSRSQSLSYEQYF.

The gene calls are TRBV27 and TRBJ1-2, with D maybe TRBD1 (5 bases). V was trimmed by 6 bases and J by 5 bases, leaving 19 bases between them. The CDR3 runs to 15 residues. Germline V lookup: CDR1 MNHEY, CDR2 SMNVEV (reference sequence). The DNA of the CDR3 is TGTGCCAGCAGCCTCCGGGACGCTGGAGGGTATGGCTACACCTTC. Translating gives CASSLRDAGGYGYTF.

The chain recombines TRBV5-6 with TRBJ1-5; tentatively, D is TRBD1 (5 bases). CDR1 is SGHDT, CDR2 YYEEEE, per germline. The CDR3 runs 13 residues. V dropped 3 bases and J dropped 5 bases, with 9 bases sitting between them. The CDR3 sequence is CASSSRGDQPQHF. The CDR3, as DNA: TGTGCCAGCAGCTCAAGGGGCGATCAGCCCCAGCATTTT.